The present T cell receptor beta chain was sequenced within a study of response to subunit inactivated influenza vaccine. General study findings and limits: After each seasonal influenza vaccination, few new T cells are recruited, the authors suggested.

For this clonotype: The antigen is unknown.

TCRdb used MiXCR to reprocess the RT-PCR reads, holding one entry per CDR3 protein. The sample has 500,000 to 600,000 distinct CDR3 sequences, approximately 10% seen once. The V gene lost 0 bases and the J gene lost 10 bases, with 9 bases spanning the gap. This CDR3 contains 12 residues. Germline V lookup: CDR1 SQVTM, CDR2 ANQGSEA. Sequenced here: PBMCs from blood, sampled on the day of vaccination. The rearrangement uses TRBV29-1 and TRBJ1-4; D is possibly TRBD1 (6 bases). This TCR was recovered from a man in his fifties or sixties who received an inactivated influenza vaccine. CDR3: CSVEDEGGKLFF. The CDR3 DNA is TGCAGCGTTGAAGATGAAGGGGGAAAACTGTTTTTT.